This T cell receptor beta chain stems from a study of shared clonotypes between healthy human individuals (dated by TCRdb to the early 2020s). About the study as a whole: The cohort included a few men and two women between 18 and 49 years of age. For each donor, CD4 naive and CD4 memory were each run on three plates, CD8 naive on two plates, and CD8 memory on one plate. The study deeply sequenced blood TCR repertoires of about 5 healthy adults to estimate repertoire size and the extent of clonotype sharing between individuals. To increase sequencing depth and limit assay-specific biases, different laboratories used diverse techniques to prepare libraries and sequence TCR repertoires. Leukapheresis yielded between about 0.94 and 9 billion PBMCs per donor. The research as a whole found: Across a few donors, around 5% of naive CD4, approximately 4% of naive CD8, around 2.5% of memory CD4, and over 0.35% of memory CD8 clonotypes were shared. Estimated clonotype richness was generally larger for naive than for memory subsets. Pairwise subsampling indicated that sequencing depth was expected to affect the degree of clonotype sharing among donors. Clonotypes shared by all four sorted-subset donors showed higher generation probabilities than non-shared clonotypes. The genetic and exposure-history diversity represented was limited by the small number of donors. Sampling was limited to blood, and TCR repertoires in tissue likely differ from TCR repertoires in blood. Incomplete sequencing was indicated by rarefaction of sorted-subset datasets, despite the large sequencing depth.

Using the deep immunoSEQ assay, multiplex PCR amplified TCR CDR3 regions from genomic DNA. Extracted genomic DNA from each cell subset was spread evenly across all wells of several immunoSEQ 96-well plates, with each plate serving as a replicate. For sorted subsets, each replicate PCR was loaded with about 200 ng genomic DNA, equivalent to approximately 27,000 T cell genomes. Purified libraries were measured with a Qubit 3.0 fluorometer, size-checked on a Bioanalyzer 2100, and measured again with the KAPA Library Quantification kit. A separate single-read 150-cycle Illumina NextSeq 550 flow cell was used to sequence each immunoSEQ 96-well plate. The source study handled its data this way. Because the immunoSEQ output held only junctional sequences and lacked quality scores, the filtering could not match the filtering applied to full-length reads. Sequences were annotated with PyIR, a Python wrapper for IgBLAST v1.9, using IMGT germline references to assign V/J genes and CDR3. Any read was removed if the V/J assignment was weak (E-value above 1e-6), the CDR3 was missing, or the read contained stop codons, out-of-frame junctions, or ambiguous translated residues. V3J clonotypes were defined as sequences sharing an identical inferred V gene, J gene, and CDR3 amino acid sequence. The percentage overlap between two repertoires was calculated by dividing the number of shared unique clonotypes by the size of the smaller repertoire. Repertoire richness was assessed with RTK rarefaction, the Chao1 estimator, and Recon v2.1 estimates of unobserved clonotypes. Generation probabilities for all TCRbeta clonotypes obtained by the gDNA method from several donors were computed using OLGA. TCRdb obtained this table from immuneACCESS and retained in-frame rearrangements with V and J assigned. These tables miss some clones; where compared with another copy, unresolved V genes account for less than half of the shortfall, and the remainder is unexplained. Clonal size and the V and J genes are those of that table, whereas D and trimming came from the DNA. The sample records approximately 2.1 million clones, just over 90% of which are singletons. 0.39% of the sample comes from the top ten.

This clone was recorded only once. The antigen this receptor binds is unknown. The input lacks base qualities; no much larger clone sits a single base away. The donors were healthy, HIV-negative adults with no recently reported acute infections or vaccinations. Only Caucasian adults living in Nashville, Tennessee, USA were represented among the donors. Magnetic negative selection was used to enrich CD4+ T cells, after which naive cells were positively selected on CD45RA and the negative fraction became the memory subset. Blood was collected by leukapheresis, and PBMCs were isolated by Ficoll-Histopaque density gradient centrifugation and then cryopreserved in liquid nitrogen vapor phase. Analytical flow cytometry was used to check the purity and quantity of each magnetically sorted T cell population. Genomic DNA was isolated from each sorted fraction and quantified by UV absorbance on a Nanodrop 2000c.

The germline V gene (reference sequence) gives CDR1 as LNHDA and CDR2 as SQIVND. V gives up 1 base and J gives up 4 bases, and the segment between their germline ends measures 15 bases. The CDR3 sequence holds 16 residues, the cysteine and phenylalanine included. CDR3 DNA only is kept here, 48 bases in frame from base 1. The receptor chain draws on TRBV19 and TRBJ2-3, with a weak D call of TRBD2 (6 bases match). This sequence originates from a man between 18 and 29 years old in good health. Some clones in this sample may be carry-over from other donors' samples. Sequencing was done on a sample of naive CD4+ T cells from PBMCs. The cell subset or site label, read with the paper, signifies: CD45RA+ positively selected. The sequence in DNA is TGTGCCAGTAGTATAGTACACGTGGGAGGCGCAGATACGCAGTATTTT. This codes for CASSIVHVGGADTQYF. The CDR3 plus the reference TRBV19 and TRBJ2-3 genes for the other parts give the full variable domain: DGGITQSPKYLFRKEGQNVTLSCEQNLNHDAMYWYRQDPGQGLRLIYYSQIVNDFQKGDIAEGYSVSREKKESFPLTVTSAQKNPTAFYLCASSIVHVGGADTQYFGPGTRLTVL.